This TCR beta chain stems from a study of shared clonotypes between healthy human individuals. Germline CDR1 reads MGHRA; CDR2 reads YSYEKL. The CDR3 is 15 residues long. The V gene lost 0 bases and the J gene lost 4 bases, with 12 bases spanning the gap. A word on this clone: This likely stems from a read error, as it lies one base from a far larger clone. The sample contains more than one DNA sequence encoding this CDR3.

Generated by immunoSEQ multiplex PCR, the TCRdb table keeps only in-frame clones and is missing some. The sample records about 460,000 clones, roughly three quarters being singletons. The rearrangement uses TRBV4-1 and TRBJ1-1; D unresolved. Sequenced sample: PBMCs. This clonotype originated in a woman in her forties in good health. Some clones in this sample may be carry-over from other donors' samples. The CDR3 region is CASSQEPFDATEAFF. CDR3 bases: TGCGCCAGCAGCCAAGAGCCTTTTGATGCCACTGAAGCTTTCTTT.